One sample yielded the 19 T cell receptor beta chains listed below, sequenced in a study of PD-1 blockade in classical Hodgkin lymphoma. Clones were sequenced by immunoSEQ multiplex PCR, and TCRdb holds only the in-frame ones, with some missing. Of 29,000 or so clones listed, more than 60% are singletons. Each patient's relapse followed autologous stem cell transplantation, and brentuximab vedotin exposure varied. The specimen was peripheral blood mononuclear cells (PBMCs), collected before the second cycle of nivolumab. The receptors originated from a human donor with classical Hodgkin lymphoma.

This sequence joins TRBV19 and TRBJ2-6, with a weak D call TRBD2 (5 bases). This CDR3 is built from 16 residues. CDR1 and CDR2 (germline): LNHDA, SQIVND (reference sequence). V was trimmed by 5 bases and J by 0 bases, leaving 11 bases between them. The CDR3 DNA reads as TGTGCCAGTAGTCTCGGACTCAGCTCTGGGGCCAACGTCCTGACTTTC. Protein sequence: CASSLGLSSGANVLTF.

J is TRBJ2-7 and V is TRBV27; TRBD1 matches 10 bases. The germline gives CDR1 MNHEY, CDR2 SMNVEV (reference sequence). The ends lost 6 bases at V and 4 bases at J; junction bases unmatched: 9. This CDR3 is 15 amino acids long. The CDR3 region is CASSYRQGALYEQYF. The CDR3, as DNA: TGTGCCAGCAGCTACCGACAGGGGGCCCTGTACGAGCAGTACTTC.

The chain employs TRBV27 and TRBJ1-4; 7 positions match TRBD1. The V and J ends lost 8 bases and 7 bases, in that order; junction bases with no gene match: 16. Looked up from germline, CDR1 is MNHEY and CDR2 is SMNVEV (reference sequence). This CDR3 has 16 amino acids. CDR3 nucleotides: TGTGCCAGCGAAGGATTCAGGGGGGGTCGGAGTGAAAAACTGTTTTTT. Protein sequence: CASEGFRGGRSEKLFF.

V gene TRBV6-5 combines with J gene TRBJ2-5; 12 nucleotides line up with TRBD2. V lost 6 bases and J lost 2; bases outside the gene matches: 4. This CDR3 has 15 residues. Per the germline V gene, CDR1 is MNHEY and CDR2 is SVGAGI. For the CDR3, the DNA is TGTGCCAGCAGCTCACTAGCGGGGGGTCAAGAGACCCAGTACTTC. Residues: CASSSLAGGQETQYF.

The genes are TRBV10-3 and TRBJ2-5; no definite D call. This CDR3 comprises 13 residues. Trimming took 4 bases from V and 3 from J, leaving 9 bases between them. The germline gives CDR1 ENHRY, CDR2 SYGVKD. In DNA form, the CDR3 reads TGTGCCATCAGTGTTAGCCGAGAAGAGACCCAGTACTTC. It is translated as CAISVSREETQYF.

This clone was detected once. One end of the junction is discordant with germline, which a read error may explain. The V call is TRBV5-1, the J call TRBJ1-2, with a weak D call TRBD1 (5 bases). CDR1 SGHRS and CDR2 YFSETQ come from the germline V gene. CDR3 length: 13 amino acids. The CDR3 protein is CASNLGQGGGYTF. For the CDR3, the DNA is TGCGCCAGCAACTTGGGCCAGGGTGGCGGCTACACCTTC. The full variable domain, its missing parts supplied by reference TRBV5-1 and TRBJ1-2, is KAGVTQTPRYLIKTRGQQVTLSCSPISGHRSVSWYQQTPGQGLQFLFEYFSETQRNKGNFPGRFSGRQFSNSRSEMNVSTLELGDSALYLCASNLGQGGGYTFGSGTRLTVV.

The J gene is TRBJ2-7, the V gene TRBV7-8, with 7 bases fitting TRBD1. CDR1 SGHVS and CDR2 FQNEAQ come from the germline V gene. This CDR3 is built from 16 residues. V lost 6 bases, J lost 1 base, and 12 bases stayed unmatched. The DNA for the CDR3 is TGTGCCAGCAGTTTCGACAGGGTCGGCAATTCCTACGAGCAGTACTTC. Translated, it gives CASSFDRVGNSYEQYF.

The rearrangement links TRBV6-1 to TRBJ1-4; 8 bases line up with TRBD1. The CDR3 covers 15 residues. Germline CDR1 is MNHNS and CDR2 is SASEGT. J was trimmed by 5 bases and V by 5 bases; bases with no gene match: 7. The CDR3 protein is CASSPLTGANEKLFF. CDR3 sequence (DNA): TGTGCCAGCAGTCCCCTGACAGGGGCAAATGAAAAACTGTTTTTT.

The V call is TRBV6-5, the J call TRBJ1-2; D gene ambiguous. V was shortened by 2 bases and J by 3 bases, with 13 bases between the two germline ends. The CDR3 has 15 amino acids. Germline V gene lookup returns CDR1 MNHEY and CDR2 SVGAGI. The CDR3 spells CASSYMGIGDYGYTF. CDR3 coding DNA: TGTGCCAGCAGTTACATGGGGATAGGAGACTATGGCTACACCTTC.

The chain links TRBV11-2 to TRBJ1-3; possible D gene TRBD1, 5 bases. CDR1 SGHAT and CDR2 FQNNGV come from the germline V gene. Trimming took 0 bases from V and 4 from J, leaving 7 bases between them. CDR3 length: 14 residues. CDR3 protein: CASSLERGGNTIYF. The CDR3, as DNA: TGTGCCAGCAGCTTAGAGAGGGGCGGAAACACCATATATTTT.

The gene calls are TRBV6-6 and TRBJ1-6; D may be TRBD1 (5 bases). Per germline, CDR1 MNHNY and CDR2 SVGAGI (reference sequence). Trimming shortened V by 2 bases and J by 9 bases, and 8 bases separated the two germline ends. This CDR3 contains 13 residues. Written as DNA, the CDR3 is TGTGCCAGCAGTTACAAAAGGGGTTCACCCCTCCACTTT. This sequence encodes CASSYKRGSPLHF.

The chain employs TRBV4-3 and TRBJ1-6, with D possibly TRBD1 on 5 matching bases. V lost 1 base, J lost 10 bases, and 14 bases lay in between. Per germline, CDR1 LGHNA and CDR2 YSLEER. This CDR3 has 15 residues. The CDR3 loop reads CASSQVHRSSSPLHF. The CDR3 DNA sequence: TGCGCCAGCAGCCAAGTCCACAGGTCGAGCTCACCCCTCCACTTT.

The chain carries TRBV6-5 and TRBJ1-6, with no clear D. V shed 10 bases and J shed 3 bases, with 10 bases lying between them. Germline loops: CDR1 MNHEY, CDR2 SVGAGI. The CDR3 has 13 amino acids. The CDR3, as DNA: TGTGCCACCAAAAAAAGCTATAATTCACCCCTCCACTTT. It specifies CATKKSYNSPLHF.

The chain has TRBV10-3 and TRBJ2-5; D gene uncertain. The CDR3 is 14 residues long. CDR1 ENHRY and CDR2 SYGVKD come from the germline V gene. Trimming left V 0 bases short and J 2 bases short, with 7 bases between. The CDR3 loop reads CAISESNSQETQYF. CDR3 coding DNA: TGTGCCATCAGTGAGTCGAACAGTCAAGAGACCCAGTACTTC.

V usage is TRBV6-5 and J usage is TRBJ1-4; the D gene is possibly TRBD1 (6 bases). The ends were cut back, 5 bases at V and 7 bases at J, with 14 bases in the middle. The germline V gene encodes CDR1 MNHEY and CDR2 SVGAGI. The CDR3 has 14 amino acids. The CDR3 sequence is CASSDLQGPEKLFF. Here the CDR3 DNA reads TGTGCCAGCAGTGATCTACAGGGACCTGAAAAACTGTTTTTT.

Within the sample, this clone is large (0.1 to 1%). The chain employs TRBV19 and TRBJ1-2, with a possible D match to TRBD1 (5 bases). Germline lookup yields CDR1 LNHDA and CDR2 SQIVND (reference sequence). The CDR3 is made up of 14 amino acids. Trimming cost V 1 base and J 7 bases, with 13 bases left between them. The CDR3 sequence is CASSIAPGGGGYTF. The DNA for the CDR3 is TGTGCCAGTAGTATAGCGCCCGGGGGTGGTGGCTACACCTTC.

The V gene is TRBV19, the J gene TRBJ1-6, with D possibly matching TRBD1 (5 bases). Germline V gene sequence: CDR1 LNHDA, CDR2 SQIVND (reference sequence). The CDR3 totals 18 residues. V was trimmed by 6 bases and J by 0 bases, leaving 18 bases between them. CDR3 sequence reads: CASRPYGGVSSYNSPLHF. CDR3 nucleotides: TGTGCCAGTAGGCCGTATGGAGGGGTCAGCTCCTATAATTCACCCCTCCACTTT.

For the CDR3, the DNA is TGCGCCAGCAGCTTGTTGGTGGGGCCGGAGACCCAGTACTTC. Amino acids: CASSLLVGPETQYF. The chain uses TRBV5-1 and TRBJ2-5, with D maybe TRBD1 (5 bases). Germline CDR1 SGHRS, CDR2 YFSETQ. The CDR3 is made up of 14 amino acids. V lost 1 base and J lost 5, with 12 bases in between.

This sequence joins TRBV2 and TRBJ2-3; maybe TRBD1 (5 bases). This CDR3 comprises 14 residues. Trimming took 3 bases from V and 0 from J, leaving 7 bases between them. Germline V gives CDR1 SNHLY, CDR2 FYNNEI. CDR3 bases: TGTGCCAGCAGTGAGCAGGGAAGCACAGATACGCAGTATTTT. The encoded protein is CASSEQGSTDTQYF.